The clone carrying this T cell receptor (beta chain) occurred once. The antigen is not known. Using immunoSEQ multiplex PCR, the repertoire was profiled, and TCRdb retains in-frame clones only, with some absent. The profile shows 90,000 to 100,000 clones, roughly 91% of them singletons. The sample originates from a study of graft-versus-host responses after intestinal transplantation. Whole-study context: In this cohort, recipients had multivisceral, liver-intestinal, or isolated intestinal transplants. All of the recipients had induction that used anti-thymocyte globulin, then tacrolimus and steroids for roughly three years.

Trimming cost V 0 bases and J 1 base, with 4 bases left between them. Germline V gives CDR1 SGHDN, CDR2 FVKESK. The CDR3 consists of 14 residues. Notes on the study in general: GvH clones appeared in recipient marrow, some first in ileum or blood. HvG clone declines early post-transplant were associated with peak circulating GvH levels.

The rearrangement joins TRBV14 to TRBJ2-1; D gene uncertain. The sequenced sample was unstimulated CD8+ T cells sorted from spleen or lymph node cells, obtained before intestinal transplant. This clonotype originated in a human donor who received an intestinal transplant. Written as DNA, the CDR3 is TGTGCCAGCAGCCAAGACACATCCTACAATGAGCAGTTCTTC. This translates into CASSQDTSYNEQFF.